The present T cell receptor (beta chain) was sequenced within a study of neoadjuvant nivolumab and ipilimumab in lung cancer. Study-level background: The combination arm added day-1 ipilimumab 1 mg/kg to nivolumab 3 mg/kg on days 1, 15, 29. General study points: Pretherapy blood TCR richness correlated positively with resected tumor richness. TCR sequencing covered a small number of samples.

This clone was picked up a small number of times. The antigen is unknown. Method: immunoSEQ multiplex PCR; TCRdb's copy keeps in-frame clones and lacks some. The sample has about 8,800 clones; approximately 84% are singletons. With V trimmed by 9 bases and J by 5 bases, 3 bases remained unmatched. CDR3 length: 13 residues. Germline V gene sequence: CDR1 MNHNS, CDR2 SASEGT. This receptor was obtained from an adult with non-small cell lung cancer. This specimen consisted of tumor tissue, obtained after neoadjuvant nivolumab, alone or with ipilimumab, at or shortly before surgery. This chain connects TRBV6-1 to TRBJ1-6, with 8 bases lining up with TRBD1. The CDR3 DNA reads as TGTGCCAGTAAGACAGGGGATAATTCACCCCTCCACTTT. Amino acids: CASKTGDNSPLHF.